The present T cell receptor beta chain was sequenced within a study of blood T cells in healthy people across ages (dated by TCRdb to between 2014 and 2017). For context, the study as a whole: In model experiments, template switching captured roughly one uniquely barcoded TCR beta cDNA molecule for every two T cells. To track age-related changes in TCR beta repertoire diversity, the study relied on deep sequencing normalized with unique cDNA molecular identifiers. The donors were divided into four age groups: young (average around 16 years), middle-aged (about 39), aged (around 59) and long-lived (about 84). Donors of different ages were randomly distributed across sequencing lanes to avoid experimental bias. Two additional independent replicas of 1 million unique cDNA reads from the same blood draw were analyzed for two donors (one aged 18 to 30 and one aged 80 or older).

The donors were roughly 40 Caucasian individuals from Russia, aged roughly 6 to 100 years, who were systemically healthy. Each donor gave ten milliliters of peripheral blood, collected into EDTA-treated Vacutainer tubes. PBMCs were isolated by Ficoll-Paque density-gradient centrifugation, with at least 6 million obtained per sample. Trizol reagent was used to extract total RNA from PBMCs, with at least 5.5 micrograms per sample. The percentages of naive CD45RAhigh/CD27high T cells were determined by flow cytometry on a PBMC aliquot from every donor. CDR1 and CDR2 are drawn from the germline V gene (reference sequence): SEHNR, FQNEAQ. The trim is 5 bases for V and 0 bases for J, with a gap of 5 bases between the germline ends. CDR3 length: 12 amino acids, cysteine to phenylalanine. The entry retains the CDR3 DNA only, 36 bases that are in frame from base 1. The library relied on 5' RACE. Sequenced using an Illumina HiSeq 2500. A second roughly 6 to 11 cycle PCR used a sample-barcoded 5' primer and a J-beta primer mix. Each TCR beta cDNA molecule received a unique molecular identifier from a template-switch 5' adaptor carrying 12 random nucleotides. Each sample yielded at least 2.5 million CDR3-containing paired-end reads. First-strand cDNA was synthesized from all RNA with the Mint cDNA synthesis kit, primed by a TRBC-specific oligonucleotide. All cDNA was treated with uracil-DNA glycosylase and then went through a first 18-cycle PCR with the universal primers M1SS and BC2_uni_R. In the authors' own workflow: Normalization of each sample was performed by random selection of 1 million high-quality reads, each carrying a distinct molecular identifier. Reads sharing molecular identifiers were discarded rather than binned into consensus sequences. MiTCR, run with a Q25 quality threshold and the strictest error-elimination algorithm, handled CDR3 identification, clonotype clustering and error correction. Lower-bound total TCR beta diversity was estimated with a nonparametric unseen species model using Euler transformation. The raw public data were reprocessed by TCRdb itself: fastp quality trimming at Q25, MiXCR clonotype calling, in-frame beta chains only. All rows with the same CDR3 protein become a single entry with the most common DNA and genes. These V and J calls derive from TCRdb rather than the authors' analysis. Across this sample there are 650,000 to 1,000,000 distinct CDR3 sequences, with around 45% seen only once. Jointly, the top ten make up approximately 18% of the sample.

At least ten counts were recorded for this clonotype. Its antigen is currently not known. Per-nucleotide qualities are absent, and no much larger clonotype sits a single base away. The paper as a whole reports these results and caveats: Compared with the aged group, the long-lived group had more naive CD4+ T cells, fewer expanded clones and increased TCR diversity, suggesting age selection. Because the CMV infection status of the donors was unknown, age-related changes in expanded clonotypes may potentially have been confounded. Total diversity estimates from one million sequenced T cells were considered lower bounds and underestimates. The percentage of naive T cells measured by flow cytometry correlated strongly with observed TCR beta diversity. Bulk unsorted PBMC profiling prevented conclusive comparison of naive and antigen-experienced compartments. Observed TCR beta diversity per million T cells fell roughly linearly with age, and a significant reduction was already apparent by age roughly 40.

This sequence was found in a man at least 80 years old in good health. Sequenced input: blood. Recombination linked TRBV7-9 to TRBJ2-7, with the D gene not confidently named. The nucleotide sequence reads TGTGCCAGCAGCCCCCCCTCCTACGAGCAGTACTTC. This translates into CASSPPSYEQYF.